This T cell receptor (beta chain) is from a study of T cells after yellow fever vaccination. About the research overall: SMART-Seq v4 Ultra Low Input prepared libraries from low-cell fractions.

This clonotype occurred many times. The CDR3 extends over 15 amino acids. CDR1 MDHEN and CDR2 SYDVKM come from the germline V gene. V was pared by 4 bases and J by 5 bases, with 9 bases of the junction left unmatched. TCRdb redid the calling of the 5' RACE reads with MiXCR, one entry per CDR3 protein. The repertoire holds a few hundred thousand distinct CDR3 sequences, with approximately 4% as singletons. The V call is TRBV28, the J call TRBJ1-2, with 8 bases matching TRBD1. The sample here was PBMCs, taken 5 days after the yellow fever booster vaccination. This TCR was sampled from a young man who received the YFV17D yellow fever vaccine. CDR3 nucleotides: TGTGCCAGCAGTTGGACAGGGCTCGTGATATATGGCTACACCTTC. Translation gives CASSWTGLVIYGYTF.